This is a list of T cell receptor beta chains from one sample in a study of beta chain features in type 1 diabetes. Some clones are missing from TCRdb's copy, which holds only in-frame ones; the method was immunoSEQ multiplex PCR. The table shows 140,000 to 150,000 clones, with over 9.5% occurring only once. Sequencing was carried out using naive CD4+ T cells from blood. These receptors were taken from a man aged 18 to 29 in good health. The CDR3 runs from the conserved cysteine through the conserved F or W. The D gene is left open where the match is weak. The size of a clone is reported for some rows only, either as once, few or many, or as a class for expanded clones.

clone size	D gene	V gene	J gene	CDR3 protein	CDR3 DNA
NA	TRBD1	TRBV27	TRBJ1-1	CASSLRPFSGGWNTEAFF	TGTGCCAGCAGTCTAAGACCCTTTTCAGGGGGCTGGAACACTGAAGCTTTCTTT
few	TRBD1	TRBV7-2	TRBJ2-6	CASQGQGLSGANVLTF	TGTGCCAGCCAGGGACAGGGGCTCTCTGGGGCCAACGTCCTGACTTTC
few	NA	TRBV4-3	TRBJ2-5	CASSRVYQETQYF	TGCGCCAGCAGCCGAGTTTACCAAGAGACCCAGTACTTC
few	TRBD2	TRBV18	TRBJ2-1	CASSRAGVLNEQFF	TGTGCCAGCTCACGGGCGGGGGTGTTGAATGAGCAGTTCTTC
NA	TRBD1	TRBV2	TRBJ1-2	CASSESPWDRGRMNYGYTF	TGTGCCAGCAGTGAATCCCCGTGGGACAGGGGGCGCATGAACTATGGCTACACCTTC
NA	NA	TRBV7-2	TRBJ1-3	CASSSQGFSGNTIYF	TGTGCCAGCAGCTCGCAGGGGTTCTCTGGAAACACCATATATTTT
NA	TRBD2	TRBV6-6	TRBJ2-3	CASSRGTTGGTDTQYF	TGTGCCAGCAGTCGAGGGACTACCGGAGGGACAGATACGCAGTATTTT
NA	TRBD1	TRBV19	TRBJ2-1	CASTTGQSYNEQFF	TGTGCCAGTACTACGGGACAGTCCTACAATGAGCAGTTCTTC
few	NA	TRBV5-1	TRBJ1-5	CASSLEGVDQPQHF	TGCGCCAGCAGCTTGGAAGGGGTGGATCAGCCCCAGCATTTT
few	TRBD1	TRBV6-1	TRBJ1-2	CASLRDRLIYGYTF	TGTGCCAGCCTCCGGGACAGGTTAATCTATGGCTACACCTTC
few	TRBD1	TRBV4-1	TRBJ1-2	CASSQEGQYGYTF	TGCGCCAGCAGCCAAGAGGGACAGTATGGCTACACCTTC
many	NA	TRBV7-9	TRBJ1-2	CASSLTDYGYTF	TGTGCCAGCAGCTTAACTGACTATGGCTACACCTTC
few	NA	TRBV18	TRBJ2-1	CASSPTGSSYNEQFF	TGTGCCAGCTCACCAACGGGGAGCTCCTACAATGAGCAGTTCTTC
many	TRBD2	TRBV28	TRBJ2-5	CASNPLGTSGETQYF	TGTGCCAGCAATCCACTCGGGACTAGCGGAGAGACCCAGTACTTC
NA	NA	TRBV10-3	TRBJ1-2	CAISSPVSGIDGYTF	TGTGCCATCAGTTCCCCGGTGAGCGGGATTGATGGCTACACCTTC
NA	NA	TRBV7-2	TRBJ2-5	CASSFSRARPPETQYF	TGTGCCAGCAGCTTTTCCCGAGCGCGACCCCCAGAGACCCAGTACTTC
NA	TRBD2	TRBV11-1	TRBJ2-7	CASSLAASGESSYEQYF	TGTGCCAGCAGCTTAGCGGCTAGCGGGGAAAGCTCCTACGAGCAGTACTTC
many	NA	TRBV19	TRBJ2-1	CASSLVPQGPYNEQFF	TGTGCCAGTAGTCTAGTTCCGCAGGGGCCCTACAATGAGCAGTTCTTC
few	NA	TRBV6-5	TRBJ2-7	CASSYGRVSEQYF	TGTGCCAGCAGTTACGGTCGAGTTTCCGAGCAGTACTTC
NA	NA	TRBV21-1	TRBJ2-1	CASSKVAGRYEQFF	TGTGCCAGCAGCAAAGTGGCAGGGAGGTATGAGCAGTTCTTC
few	NA	TRBV27	TRBJ1-4	CASGGWTNEKLFF	TGTGCCAGCGGAGGATGGACTAATGAAAAACTGTTTTTT
few	TRBD1	TRBV6-5	TRBJ2-2	CASSYTIQGAGGELFF	TGTGCCAGCAGTTACACAATACAGGGGGCGGGGGGGGAGCTGTTTTTT
many	NA	TRBV7-2	TRBJ1-6	CASSLVPGLNSPLHF	TGTGCCAGCAGCTTAGTTCCAGGGTTGAATTCACCCCTCCACTTT
NA	NA	TRBV5-1	TRBJ2-1	CASSHRDIGYNEQFF	TGCGCCAGCAGCCACCGGGACATTGGATACAATGAGCAGTTCTTC
few	NA	TRBV6-5	TRBJ2-3	CASSYSRRGDTQYF	TGTGCCAGCAGTTACTCGCGTCGGGGTGATACGCAGTATTTT
few	TRBD1	TRBV2	TRBJ2-2	CASKMGQGGGELFF	TGTGCCAGCAAGATGGGACAGGGAGGCGGGGAGCTGTTTTTT
few	TRBD1	TRBV5-5	TRBJ2-7	CASSLSPDRVATYEQYF	TGTGCCAGCAGCTTGAGTCCAGACAGGGTGGCTACCTACGAGCAGTACTTC
NA	NA	TRBV2	TRBJ2-3	CASADTSTDTQYF	TGTGCCAGCGCTGACACAAGCACAGATACGCAGTATTTT
few	TRBD2	TRBV7-2	TRBJ2-4	CASSLVAGGAKNIQYF	TGTGCCAGCAGCTTAGTAGCGGGGGGCGCCAAAAACATTCAGTACTTC
NA	NA	TRBV5-6	TRBJ1-6	CASSQQGGVGSPLHF	TGTGCCAGCAGCCAGCAAGGAGGCGTGGGTTCACCCCTCCACTTT
NA	TRBD1	TRBV2	TRBJ1-5	CASAGGRPGNQPQHF	TGTGCCAGCGCAGGGGGTCGGCCTGGCAATCAGCCCCAGCATTTT
few	NA	TRBV7-9	TRBJ1-5	CASSSQGTSQPQHF	TGTGCCAGCAGCTCCCAGGGTACGAGCCAGCCCCAGCATTTT
NA	NA	TRBV6-5	TRBJ2-3	CASSYSPSPLGAQYF	TGTGCCAGCAGTTACTCGCCTAGCCCGCTGGGAGCGCAGTATTTT
NA	TRBD1	TRBV5-1	TRBJ2-5	CASSQAGQGAAAQYF	TGCGCCAGCAGCCAGGCGGGACAGGGGGCAGCGGCCCAGTACTTC
NA	TRBD1	TRBV4-1	TRBJ1-2	CASSQLDRAGYGYTF	TGCGCCAGCAGCCAATTGGACAGGGCCGGCTATGGCTACACCTTC
NA	TRBD2	TRBV18	TRBJ2-3	CASSPSSGGNTDTQYF	TGTGCCAGCTCACCATCCAGCGGGGGGAACACAGATACGCAGTATTTT
few	TRBD2	TRBV15	TRBJ2-1	CATSRKLAGEQFF	TGTGCCACCAGCAGGAAACTAGCGGGGGAGCAGTTCTTC
few	NA	TRBV18	TRBJ2-7	CASSPGTYYEQYF	TGTGCCAGCTCACCGGGCACTTACTACGAGCAGTACTTC
NA	TRBD2	TRBV5-1	TRBJ2-3	CASSLGGGSDTQYF	TGCGCCAGCAGCTTGGGCGGGGGGTCAGATACGCAGTATTTT
NA	NA	TRBV5-1	TRBJ2-1	CASSWVSGNNEQFF	TGCGCCAGCAGCTGGGTTAGCGGTAACAATGAGCAGTTCTTC
few	TRBD1	TRBV5-4	TRBJ2-7	CASSQPGTGSWEQYF	TGTGCCAGCAGCCAGCCCGGGACAGGGAGCTGGGAGCAGTACTTC
few	TRBD2	TRBV7-2	TRBJ2-1	CASSLAGLAGPREQFF	TGTGCCAGCAGCTTAGCGGGACTAGCGGGGCCTAGGGAGCAGTTCTTC
NA	TRBD1	TRBV5-1	TRBJ1-2	CASSFSFQGATNYGYTF	TGCGCCAGCAGCTTTAGTTTCCAGGGGGCCACTAACTATGGCTACACCTTC
NA	TRBD1	TRBV9	TRBJ1-2	CASSVGTANYGYTF	TGTGCCAGCAGCGTGGGGACAGCTAACTATGGCTACACCTTC
NA	TRBD1	TRBV7-3	TRBJ2-2	CASSLVGQGAGGELFF	TGTGCCAGCAGCTTAGTAGGACAGGGGGCCGGCGGGGAGCTGTTTTTT
few	TRBD2	TRBV7-6	TRBJ2-1	CASSFLKSLAAYNEQFF	TGTGCCAGCAGCTTCCTAAAATCTCTAGCGGCCTACAATGAGCAGTTCTTC
few	NA	TRBV5-8	TRBJ2-4	CASTIQGNIQYF	TGTGCCAGCACCATACAGGGAAACATTCAGTACTTC
NA	NA	TRBV19	TRBJ2-3	CATREEAPDTQYF	TGTGCCACCAGAGAGGAGGCCCCAGATACGCAGTATTTT
few	TRBD1	TRBV5-8	TRBJ1-2	CASSTFPSRDRDGYTF	TGTGCCAGCAGCACCTTTCCCTCCCGGGACAGGGATGGCTACACCTTC